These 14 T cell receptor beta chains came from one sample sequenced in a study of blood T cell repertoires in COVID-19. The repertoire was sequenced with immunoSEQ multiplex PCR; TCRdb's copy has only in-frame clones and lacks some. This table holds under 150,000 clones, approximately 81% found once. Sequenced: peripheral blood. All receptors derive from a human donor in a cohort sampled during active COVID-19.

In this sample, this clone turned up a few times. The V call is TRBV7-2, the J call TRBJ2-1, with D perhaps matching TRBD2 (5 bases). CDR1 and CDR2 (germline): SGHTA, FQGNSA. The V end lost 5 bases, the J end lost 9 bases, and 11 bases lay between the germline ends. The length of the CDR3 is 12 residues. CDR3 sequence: CASSVTRGEQFF. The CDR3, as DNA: TGTGCCAGCAGCGTCACCCGGGGTGAGCAGTTCTTC. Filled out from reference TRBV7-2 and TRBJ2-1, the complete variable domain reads GAGVSQSPSNKVTEKGKDVELRCDPISGHTALYWYRQSLGQGLEFLIYFQGNSAPDKSGLPSDRFSAERTGGSVSTLTIQRTQQEDSAVYLCASSVTRGEQFFGPGTRLTVL.

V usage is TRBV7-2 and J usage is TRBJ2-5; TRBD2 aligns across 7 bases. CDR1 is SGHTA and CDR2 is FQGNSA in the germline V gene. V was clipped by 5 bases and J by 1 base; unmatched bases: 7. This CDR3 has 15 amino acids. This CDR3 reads CASSLPGTIQETQYF. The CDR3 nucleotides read TGTGCCAGCAGCCTCCCCGGGACTATCCAAGAGACCCAGTACTTC.

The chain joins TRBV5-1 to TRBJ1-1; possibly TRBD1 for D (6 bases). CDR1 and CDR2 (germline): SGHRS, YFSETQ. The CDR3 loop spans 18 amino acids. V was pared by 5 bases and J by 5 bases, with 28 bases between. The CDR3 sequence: CASSFSSRDTSWRTEAFF. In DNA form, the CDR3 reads TGCGCCAGCAGTTTTTCCTCCCGGGACACTTCATGGAGGACTGAAGCTTTCTTT.

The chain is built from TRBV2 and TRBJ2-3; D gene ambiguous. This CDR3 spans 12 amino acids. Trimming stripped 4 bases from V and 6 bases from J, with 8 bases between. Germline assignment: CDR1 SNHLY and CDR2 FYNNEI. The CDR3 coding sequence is TGTGCCAGCAGTGTCCGCCGGGATACGCAGTATTTT. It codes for CASSVRRDTQYF.

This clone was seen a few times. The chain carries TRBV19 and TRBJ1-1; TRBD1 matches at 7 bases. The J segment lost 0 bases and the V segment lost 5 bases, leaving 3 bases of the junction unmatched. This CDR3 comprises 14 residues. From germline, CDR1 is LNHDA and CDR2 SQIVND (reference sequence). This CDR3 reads CASSPGQLNTEAFF. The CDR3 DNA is TGTGCCAGTAGTCCGGGACAGCTGAACACTGAAGCTTTCTTT.

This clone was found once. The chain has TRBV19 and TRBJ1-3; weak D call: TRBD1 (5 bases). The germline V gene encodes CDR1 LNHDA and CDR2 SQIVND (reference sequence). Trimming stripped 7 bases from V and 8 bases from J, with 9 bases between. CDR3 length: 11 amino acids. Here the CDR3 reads CASTPGDTIYF. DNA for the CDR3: TGTGCCAGTACCCCGGGGGACACCATATATTTT.

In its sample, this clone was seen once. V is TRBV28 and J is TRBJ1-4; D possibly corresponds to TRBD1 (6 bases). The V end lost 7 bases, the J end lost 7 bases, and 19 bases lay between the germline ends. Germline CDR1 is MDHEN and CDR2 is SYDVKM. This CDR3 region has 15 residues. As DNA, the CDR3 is TGTGCCAGCACCAAAGGGGGGGGGAAGGTTGAAAAACTGTTTTTT. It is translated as CASTKGGGKVEKLFF.

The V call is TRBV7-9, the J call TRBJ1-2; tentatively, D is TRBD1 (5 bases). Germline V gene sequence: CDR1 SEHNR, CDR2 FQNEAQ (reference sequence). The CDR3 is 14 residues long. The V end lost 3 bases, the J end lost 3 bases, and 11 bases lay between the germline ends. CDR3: CASSLRQGDYGYTF. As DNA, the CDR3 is TGTGCCAGCAGCTTGCGGCAGGGCGACTATGGCTACACCTTC.

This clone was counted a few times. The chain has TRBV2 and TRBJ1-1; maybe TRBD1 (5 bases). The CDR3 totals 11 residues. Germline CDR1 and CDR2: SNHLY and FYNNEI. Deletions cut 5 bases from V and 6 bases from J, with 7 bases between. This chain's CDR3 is CASSIQAEAFF. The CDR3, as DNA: TGTGCCAGCAGTATACAGGCTGAAGCTTTCTTT.

DNA of the CDR3: TGTGCCTGGAGTAAAGGGGCCAGCCAGCCCCAGCATTTT. Amino acids: CAWSKGASQPQHF. The V call is TRBV30, the J call TRBJ1-5; perhaps TRBD1 as D (5 bases). The CDR3 is 13 amino acids. V lost 2 bases and J 7 bases, leaving 12 bases between the germline ends. Germline loops: CDR1 GTSNPN, CDR2 SVGIG (reference sequence).

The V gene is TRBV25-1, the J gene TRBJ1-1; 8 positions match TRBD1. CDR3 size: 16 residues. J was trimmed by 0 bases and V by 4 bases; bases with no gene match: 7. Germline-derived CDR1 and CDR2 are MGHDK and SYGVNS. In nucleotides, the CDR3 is TGTGCCAGCAGTGCCAGACAGGGGACGATGAACACTGAAGCTTTCTTT. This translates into CASSARQGTMNTEAFF.

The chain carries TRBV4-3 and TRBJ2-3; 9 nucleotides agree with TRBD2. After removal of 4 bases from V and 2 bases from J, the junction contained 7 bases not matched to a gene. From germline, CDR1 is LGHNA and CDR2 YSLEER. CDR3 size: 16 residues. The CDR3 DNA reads TGCGCCAGCAGCCCCCTGGGCGGGGGGGCCACAGATACGCAGTATTTT. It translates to CASSPLGGGATDTQYF.

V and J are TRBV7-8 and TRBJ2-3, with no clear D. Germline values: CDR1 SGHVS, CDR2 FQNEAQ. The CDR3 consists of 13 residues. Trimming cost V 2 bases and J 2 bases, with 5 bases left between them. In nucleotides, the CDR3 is TGTGCCAGCAGCTTATCAGACACAGATACGCAGTATTTT. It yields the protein CASSLSDTDTQYF.

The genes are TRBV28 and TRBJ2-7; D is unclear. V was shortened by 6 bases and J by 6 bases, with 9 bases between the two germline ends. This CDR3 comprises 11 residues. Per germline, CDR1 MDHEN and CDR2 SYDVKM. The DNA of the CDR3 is TGTGCCAGCAGCTTAGCTACCGAGCAGTACTTC. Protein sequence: CASSLATEQYF.